The 22 T cell receptor beta chains given below trace back to one sample, sequenced in a study of response to subunit inactivated influenza vaccine. Using its own MiXCR run on the RT-PCR reads, TCRdb lists one record per CDR3 protein. The table has about 580,000 distinct CDR3 sequences, 14% seen once; the top ten hold 11%. The sequencing used PBMCs from blood, collected 11 to 12 days after vaccination. These receptors all stem from a man in his fifties or sixties who received an inactivated influenza vaccine.

This clonotype was counted a few times. The J gene is TRBJ2-3, the V gene TRBV9; D may be TRBD2 (7 bases). V was clipped by 0 bases and J by 1 base, with 12 bases between them. CDR1 and CDR2 (germline): SGDLS, YYNGEE. The CDR3 extends over 16 amino acids. As DNA, the CDR3 is TGTGCCAGCAGCGTAGGTGGCGGGGGCCGCACAGATACGCAGTATTTT. This sequence encodes CASSVGGGGRTDTQYF.

CDR3 in amino acids: CASSPRTGGGYTF. The CDR3, as DNA: TGTGCCAGCAGCCCCCGGACAGGGGGAGGCTACACCTTC. The V gene is TRBV14, the J gene TRBJ1-2; 10 positions match TRBD1. The CDR3 loop spans 13 amino acids. From germline, CDR1 is SGHDN and CDR2 FVKESK. V was clipped by 4 bases and J by 8 bases; unmatched bases: 4.

This clonotype was seen a few times. The chain has TRBV3-1 and TRBJ2-2, with TRBD2 matching over 11 bases. This CDR3 is 17 amino acids long. CDR1 and CDR2 (germline): LGHDT, YNNKEL (reference sequence). Germline trimming cut 0 bases from V and 4 bases from J; bases unmatched to any gene: 4. In nucleotides, the CDR3 is TGTGCCAGCAGCCAAGAACTAGCGGGAGTGAGCACCGGGGAGCTGTTTTTT. Translation gives CASSQELAGVSTGELFF.

This clonotype occurred a few times. The chain combines TRBV4-2 with TRBJ1-1; D ambiguous. Germline V gives CDR1 LGHNA, CDR2 YNFKEQ. V shed 5 bases and J shed 0 bases, with 13 bases lying between them. The CDR3 is 15 residues long. This chain's CDR3 is CASSSSASLNTEAFF. As DNA, the CDR3 is TGTGCCAGCAGCTCATCCGCCAGTCTGAACACTGAAGCTTTCTTT.

V usage is TRBV7-7 and J usage is TRBJ2-1; D gene uncertain. Germline V gives CDR1 SSHAT, CDR2 FNYEAQ (reference sequence). V was clipped by 5 bases and J by 3 bases, with 8 bases between them. The CDR3 covers 13 residues. CDR3 sequence: CASSPFLYNEQFF. CDR3 DNA sequence: TGTGCCAGCAGCCCTTTTCTCTACAATGAGCAGTTCTTC.

V gene TRBV5-5 combines with J gene TRBJ2-3; D is uncertain. Trimming took off 0 bases at V and 4 bases at J, with 9 bases between the two ends. Germline lookup yields CDR1 SGHKS and CDR2 YYEKEE (reference sequence). The CDR3 covers 14 residues. CDR3 protein: CASSLATRADTQYF. CDR3 DNA: TGTGCCAGCAGCTTGGCGACAAGGGCAGATACGCAGTATTTT.

This clonotype was counted ten times or more. The V call is TRBV20-1, the J call TRBJ1-1; perhaps TRBD1 as D (6 bases). This CDR3 spans 14 amino acids. Germline V CDR1 and CDR2: DFQATT, SNEGSKA (reference sequence). V lost 6 bases and J 2 bases, leaving 16 bases between the germline ends. For the CDR3, the DNA is TGCAGTGCCAGGATGACAGGAGTAAACACTGAAGCTTTCTTT. Translation: CSARMTGVNTEAFF.

This clonotype was seen a few times. The CDR3, as DNA: TGTGCCAGCAGCTCAACGACTAGCGGGGCCGGGGAGCTGTTTTTT. Translation: CASSSTTSGAGELFF. The rearrangement links TRBV9 to TRBJ2-2; 11 bases agree with TRBD2. The CDR3 spans 15 residues. J was trimmed by 6 bases and V by 4 bases; bases with no gene match: 5. Germline V CDR1 and CDR2: SGDLS, YYNGEE.

This clonotype showed up just a few times. The V and J genes are TRBV6-1 and TRBJ1-5; TRBD1 might be the D (6 bases). This CDR3 comprises 15 residues. Germline V CDR1 and CDR2: MNHNS, SASEGT. Trimming stripped 2 bases from V and 9 bases from J, with 17 bases between. CDR3 in DNA: TGTGCCAGCAGTGAAAGCGACAGGCTAAGTAGGCCCCAGCATTTT. Its protein is CASSESDRLSRPQHF.

This clonotype was found a few times. DNA for the CDR3: TGTGCCAGCAGCCAAGACTCAATACAGGGAAAAGATACGCAGTATTTT. Its translation is CASSQDSIQGKDTQYF. The chain recombines TRBV3-1 with TRBJ2-3, with D perhaps TRBD1 (6 bases). CDR1 and CDR2 from the germline V gene are LGHDT and YNNKEL (reference sequence). CDR3 size: 16 residues. V lost 0 bases and J lost 5, with 15 bases in between.

This clonotype was recorded a few times. The chain links TRBV7-2 to TRBJ2-2; 10 bases agree with TRBD1. Germline-derived CDR1 and CDR2 are SGHTA and FQGNSA. V trimming: 3 bases; J trimming: 5 bases; junction bases outside the gene matches: 3. The CDR3 runs 15 residues. The CDR3 loop reads CASSFDRGHTGELFF. CDR3 in DNA: TGTGCCAGCAGCTTCGACAGGGGGCATACCGGGGAGCTGTTTTTT.

This clonotype was detected many times. This CDR3 reads CATSDFGYEQYF. The CDR3 bases are TGTGCCACCAGTGATTTCGGCTACGAGCAGTACTTC. The genes are TRBV24-1 and TRBJ2-7; D remains ambiguous. V lost 1 base and J 3 bases, leaving 3 bases between the germline ends. This CDR3 spans 12 amino acids. Germline assignment: CDR1 KGHDR and CDR2 SFDVKD.

J is TRBJ1-5 and V is TRBV12-3 or TRBV12-4; no definite D call. Trimming removed 3 bases at V and 3 bases at J, with 9 bases between. The CDR3 consists of 14 residues. CDR3 in amino acids: CASSFGHFNQPQHF. Here the CDR3 DNA reads TGTGCCAGCAGTTTTGGGCACTTCAATCAGCCCCAGCATTTT.

This clonotype was counted a few times. V and J are TRBV6-5 and TRBJ2-1; 8 nucleotides align to TRBD2. CDR3 length: 16 residues. V gave up 0 bases and J gave up 10 bases; unmatched junction bases: 11. Germline assignment: CDR1 MNHEY and CDR2 SVGAGI. The CDR3 spells CASSYSMVAGSSEQFF. CDR3 DNA: TGTGCCAGCAGTTACTCGATGGTAGCGGGATCAAGCGAGCAGTTCTTC.

The J gene is TRBJ1-5, the V gene TRBV6-1; D perhaps matches TRBD1 (6 bases). V was clipped by 11 bases and J by 0 bases, with 17 bases between them. Germline CDR1 MNHNS, CDR2 SASEGT. This CDR3 is built from 15 residues. DNA of the CDR3: TGTGCCTCACGGAGGGGGGTTTATAGCAATCAGCCCCAGCATTTT. It is translated as CASRRGVYSNQPQHF.

This clonotype appeared a few times. The chain uses TRBV9 and TRBJ2-3; 7 positions agree with TRBD2. In germline, CDR1 is SGDLS, CDR2 YYNGEE. The CDR3 runs 18 residues. After removal of 0 bases from V and 2 bases from J, the junction contained 12 bases not matched to a gene. The CDR3 DNA reads as TGTGCCAGCAGCGTAGGCCCTCTGGGTAGCGGGCACACAGATACGCAGTATTTT. Translated, it gives CASSVGPLGSGHTDTQYF.

This clonotype was picked up a small number of times. The rearrangement joins TRBV10-3 to TRBJ2-2, with D perhaps given as TRBD1 or TRBD2 (5 bases each). The CDR3 is 13 residues long. Germline-derived CDR1 and CDR2 are ENHRY and SYGVKD. V was clipped by 8 bases and J by 6 bases, with 13 bases between them. CDR3 amino acids: CAIGTAWAGELFF. In nucleotides, the CDR3 is TGTGCCATCGGGACGGCGTGGGCCGGGGAGCTGTTTTTT.

A few counts support this clonotype. This sequence joins TRBV4-2 and TRBJ2-2, with 10 bases fitting TRBD2. Germline lookup yields CDR1 LGHNA and CDR2 YNFKEQ. With V trimmed by 5 bases and J by 2 bases, 11 bases remained unmatched. The CDR3 contains 18 residues. This chain's CDR3 is CASSYQARTSGNTGELFF. CDR3 nucleotides: TGTGCCAGCAGCTATCAAGCGAGGACTAGCGGTAACACCGGGGAGCTGTTTTTT.

The chain employs TRBV28 and TRBJ2-1, with TRBD1 identical over 7 bases. Unmatched junction bases numbered 13, after V lost 6 bases and J lost 5 bases. This CDR3 comprises 16 residues. In germline, CDR1 is MDHEN, CDR2 SYDVKM. CDR3 DNA sequence: TGTGCCAGCAGCCCAGTAGGGGCAGGGGGACACAATGAGCAGTTCTTC. Protein sequence: CASSPVGAGGHNEQFF.

The rearrangement uses TRBV20-1 and TRBJ2-3, with D perhaps TRBD2 (5 bases). Trimming removed 2 bases at V and 3 bases at J, with 9 bases between. The CDR3 has 13 residues. Germline V gene sequence: CDR1 DFQATT, CDR2 SNEGSKA (reference sequence). CDR3 nucleotides: TGCAGTGCTAGACCAACTAGTACAGATACGCAGTATTTT. It translates to CSARPTSTDTQYF.

The rearrangement uses TRBV10-3 and TRBJ2-7; 11 bases are shared with TRBD2. CDR3 length: 15 residues. The germline CDR1 and CDR2 sequences are ENHRY and SYGVKD. V lost 0 bases to trimming and J lost 5 bases; unmatched junction nucleotides: 3. The CDR3 nucleotides read TGTGCCATCAGTGAGTCGACTAGCGGGGACCACGAGCAGTACTTC. Protein product: CAISESTSGDHEQYF.

At least ten counts were recorded for this clonotype. CDR3 in DNA: TGTGCCAGCAAGGTGGACGGGTCCCAGGGGTACGAGCAGTACTTC. This codes for CASKVDGSQGYEQYF. The chain recombines TRBV2 with TRBJ2-7, with D possibly matching TRBD1 (6 bases). V was cut by 7 bases and J by 4 bases, with 20 bases left in between. Germline CDR1 and CDR2: SNHLY and FYNNEI. This CDR3 is built from 15 residues.